A selection of T cell receptor beta chains follows, all from one sample in a study of T cell repertoires in ileal Crohn's disease. Sequencing used immunoSEQ multiplex PCR; TCRdb keeps in-frame clones, though not all of them. The sample contains several thousand clones, roughly 96% of which appear only once. Source material: ileal tissue. These receptors originate from an adult with Crohn's disease. The CDR3 runs from the conserved cysteine through the conserved F or W. Fields, in order: D gene, clone size, V gene, J gene, CDR3 protein, CDR3 DNA. A D gene is named only where the DNA matches it firmly. Clone size is given for some rows only: seen once, a few or many times, or a class if the clone is expanded.

TRBD1	NA	TRBV7-7	TRBJ1-4	CASSLEQGARINEKLFF	TGTGCCAGCAGCTTAGAACAGGGGGCCCGGATTAATGAAAAACTGTTTTTT
NA	NA	TRBV4-3	TRBJ1-1	CASSQDRVSEAFF	TGCGCCAGCAGCCAAGACCGAGTCTCTGAAGCTTTCTTT
NA	NA	TRBV5-1	TRBJ1-5	CASSLAGGVQPQHF	TGCGCCAGCAGCTTGGCCGGAGGGGTTCAGCCCCAGCATTTT
TRBD1	NA	TRBV28	TRBJ2-2	CASRAAGTGSGELFF	TGTGCCAGCAGGGCCGCCGGGACAGGGTCCGGGGAGCTGTTTTTT
NA	NA	TRBV5-1	TRBJ1-1	CASYAGGTANTEAFF	TGCGCCAGCTACGCGGGTGGTACAGCGAACACTGAAGCTTTCTTT
TRBD1	NA	TRBV11-3	TRBJ2-2	CASSLGQGIGELFF	TGTGCCAGCAGCTTAGGACAGGGGATCGGGGAGCTGTTTTTT
NA	NA	TRBV4-2	TRBJ1-1	CASSQERGIEAFF	TGTGCCAGCAGCCAAGAACGGGGGATAGAAGCTTTCTTT
NA	NA	TRBV7-3	TRBJ2-1	CASSPSGFNEQFF	TGTGCCAGCAGCCCAAGCGGTTTTAATGAGCAGTTCTTC
TRBD2	NA	TRBV6-6	TRBJ2-5	CASSPGTSGAKETQYF	TGTGCCAGCAGCCCCGGGACTAGCGGGGCAAAAGAGACCCAGTACTTC
TRBD2	NA	TRBV19	TRBJ2-2	CASSLVSLAGDTGELFF	TGTGCCAGTAGTCTAGTTTCACTAGCGGGGGACACCGGGGAGCTGTTTTTT
NA	NA	TRBV5-6	TRBJ1-6	CASSLDAWRGNSPLHF	TGTGCCAGCAGTCTGGACGCCTGGAGGGGTAATTCACCCCTCCACTTT
TRBD2	NA	TRBV2	TRBJ2-5	CASSASGGLDQYF	TGTGCCAGCAGTGCGAGCGGGGGACTTGACCAGTACTTC
TRBD1	once	TRBV2	TRBJ1-2	CASMVDRYGYTF	TGTGCCAGCATGGTGGACAGGTACGGCTACACCTTC
NA	NA	TRBV13	TRBJ1-3	CASSLEISGRRNTIYF	TGTGCCAGCAGCTTAGAAATTTCGGGGAGAAGAAACACCATATATTTT
NA	once	TRBV4-1	TRBJ1-3	CASSQETGSLYF	TGCGCCAGCAGCCAAGAAACCGGGTCCTTATATTTT
NA	NA	TRBV27	TRBJ1-6	CASSLAGAIYSPLHF	TGTGCCAGCAGTTTGGCAGGGGCAATTTATTCACCCCTCCACTTT
NA	NA	TRBV28	TRBJ2-1	CASSGKRVSSYNEQFF	TGTGCCAGCAGCGGGAAAAGGGTGAGCTCCTACAATGAGCAGTTCTTC
TRBD1	NA	TRBV19	TRBJ2-2	CASSSPIWDRGAGELFF	TGTGCCAGTTCTTCACCGATTTGGGACAGGGGAGCCGGGGAGCTGTTTTTT
NA	NA	TRBV10-3	TRBJ2-3	CAISEVMDTQYF	TGTGCCATCAGTGAGGTCATGGATACGCAGTATTTT
NA	NA	TRBV6-1	TRBJ1-3	CASSSGGLSGNTIYF	TGTGCCAGCAGCTCTGGGGGCCTCTCTGGAAACACCATATATTTT
NA	NA	TRBV7-2	TRBJ1-5	CASSLRAGDQPQHF	TGTGCCAGCAGCTTAAGGGCAGGGGATCAGCCCCAGCATTTT
TRBD2	NA	TRBV6-6	TRBJ2-1	CASISGTSDYNEQFF	TGTGCCAGCATCTCCGGGACTAGCGACTACAATGAGCAGTTCTTC
NA	NA	TRBV6-6	TRBJ1-2	CASTIGGTYGYTF	TGTGCCAGCACCATCGGGGGGACCTATGGCTACACCTTC
NA	NA	TRBV5-4	TRBJ2-5	CASSLVGSRAETQYF	TGTGCCAGCAGCTTGGTTGGTAGCCGAGCGGAGACCCAGTACTTC
NA	once	TRBV18	TRBJ1-1	CASSPKAGADTEAFF	TGTGCCAGCTCACCAAAGGCAGGGGCGGACACTGAAGCTTTCTTT
TRBD2	NA	TRBV5-4	TRBJ2-1	CASSLVLGLAGNEQFF	TGTGCCAGCAGCTTGGTCTTGGGGCTAGCGGGGAATGAGCAGTTCTTC
TRBD1	NA	TRBV7-3	TRBJ1-5	CASSSAPRTGKNQPQHF	TGTGCCAGCAGCTCCGCCCCCCGGACAGGGAAAAATCAGCCCCAGCATTTT
TRBD1	NA	TRBV10-3	TRBJ1-5	CAIRGQGSDIMSQHF	TGTGCCATCAGAGGACAGGGGTCGGATATAATGTCCCAGCATTTT
NA	NA	TRBV21-1	TRBJ2-2	CASSKWETSYNTGELFF	TGTGCCAGCAGCAAATGGGAGACTAGCTATAACACCGGGGAGCTGTTTTTT
NA	NA	TRBV30	TRBJ1-2	CAWSVGGDGYTF	TGTGCCTGGAGTGTAGGCGGAGATGGCTACACCTTC
NA	NA	TRBV5-1	TRBJ1-4	CASSYRGTQNEKLFF	TGCGCCAGCAGCTACCGGGGGACCCAGAATGAAAAACTGTTTTTT
TRBD1	few	TRBV25-1	TRBJ1-4	CASSGKQGNNEKLFF	TGTGCCAGCAGTGGAAAACAGGGGAATAATGAAAAACTGTTTTTT
TRBD1	NA	TRBV2	TRBJ1-1	CASSDPGQGDREAFF	TGTGCCAGCAGTGACCCGGGACAGGGGGATCGTGAAGCTTTCTTT
NA	NA	TRBV13	TRBJ2-3	CASSPTGVDGDTQYF	TGTGCCAGCAGCCCAACAGGTGTCGATGGAGATACGCAGTATTTT
NA	NA	TRBV10-3	TRBJ1-5	CASSGGGNQPQHF	TGTGCCTCTTCGGGAGGGGGCAATCAGCCCCAGCATTTT
NA	NA	TRBV9	TRBJ1-1	CASRRMNTEAFF	TGTGCCAGCAGGAGGATGAACACTGAAGCTTTCTTT
NA	NA	TRBV10-3	TRBJ1-1	CAIIGDMNTEAFF	TGTGCCATCATTGGAGATATGAACACTGAAGCTTTCTTT
TRBD1	NA	TRBV9	TRBJ2-3	CASSGTGDITDTQYF	TGTGCCAGCAGCGGGACAGGAGATATCACAGATACGCAGTATTTT
TRBD2	NA	TRBV10-1	TRBJ2-1	CASSEKAGGPNEQFF	TGCGCCAGCAGTGAAAAAGCGGGGGGACCCAATGAGCAGTTCTTC
NA	NA	TRBV9	TRBJ2-5	CASSTGVGGGQETQYF	TGTGCCAGCAGCACCGGGGTAGGGGGTGGCCAAGAGACCCAGTACTTC